Included here is one TCR beta chain sequence, with context. Its antigen is currently unknown. This entry is derived from a study of cytomegalovirus exposure and HLA in healthy donors. Across the whole study: An earlier analysis identified 110 million or so unique TCR beta sequences in about 200 million T cells. Findings and caveats of the study: Later analysis associated a missense DCLRE1C variant with TCR beta V- and J-gene trimming.

With 60 Vbeta and 13 Jbeta primers, the PCR was carried out. In the authors' workflow: Some 12 million shared chains were among the 60 million to 80 million unique TCR beta chains that a later analysis counted. Measured with immunoSEQ multiplex PCR; TCRdb has only the in-frame clones, and not every one. From that table come the V and J calls and clone size; the DNA was used to work out D and trimming. The table lists under 200,000 clones, around 77% of them singletons. The CDR3 loop spans 14 amino acids. The J segment lost 4 bases and the V segment lost 0 bases, leaving 2 bases of the junction unmatched. The germline V gene encodes CDR1 SGDLS and CDR2 YYNGEE.

V usage is TRBV9 and J usage is TRBJ2-7; 9 bases are a match to TRBD2. Sequenced material: PBMCs. This TCR was sampled from a man between 45 and 60 years old in good health and CMV-seropositive. The CDR3 reads CASSVVAGAYEQYF. For the CDR3, the DNA is TGTGCCAGCAGCGTAGTAGCGGGGGCTTACGAGCAGTACTTC.